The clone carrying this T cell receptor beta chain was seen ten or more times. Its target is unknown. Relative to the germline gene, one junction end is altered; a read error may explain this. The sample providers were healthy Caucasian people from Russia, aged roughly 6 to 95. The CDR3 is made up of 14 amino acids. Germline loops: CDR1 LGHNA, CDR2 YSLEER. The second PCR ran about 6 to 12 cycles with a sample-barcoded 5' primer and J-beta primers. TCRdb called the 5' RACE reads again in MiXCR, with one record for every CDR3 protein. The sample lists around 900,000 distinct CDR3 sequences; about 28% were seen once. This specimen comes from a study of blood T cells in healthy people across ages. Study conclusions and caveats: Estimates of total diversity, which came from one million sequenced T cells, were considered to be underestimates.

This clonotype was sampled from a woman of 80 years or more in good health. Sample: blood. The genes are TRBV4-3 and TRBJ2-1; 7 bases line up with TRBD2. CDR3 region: CASSQERGWNEQFF. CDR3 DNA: TGCGCCAGCAGTCAAGAGCGGGGATGGAATGAGCAGTTCTTC.